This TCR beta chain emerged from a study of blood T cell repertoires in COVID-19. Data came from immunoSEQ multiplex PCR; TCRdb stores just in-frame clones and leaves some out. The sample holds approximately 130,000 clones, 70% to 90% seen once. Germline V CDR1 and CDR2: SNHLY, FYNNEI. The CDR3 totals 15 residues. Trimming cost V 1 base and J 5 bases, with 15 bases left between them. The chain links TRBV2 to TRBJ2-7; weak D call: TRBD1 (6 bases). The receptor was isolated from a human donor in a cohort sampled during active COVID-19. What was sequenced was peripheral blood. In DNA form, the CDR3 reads TGTGCCAGCAGTGAAGTCAGGGGTCCAGCGGACGAGCAGTACTTC. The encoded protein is CASSEVRGPADEQYF.